The entry that follows covers one T cell receptor (beta chain) sequence. The sample holds other DNA sequences that translate to the same CDR3. These data originate in a study of blood T cell repertoires in COVID-19. The CDR3 is made up of 12 amino acids. The V gene lost 3 bases and the J gene lost 4 bases, with 6 bases spanning the gap. Per the germline V gene, CDR1 is MDHEN and CDR2 is SYDVKM. TCRdb keeps only in-frame clones here, not all; method: immunoSEQ multiplex PCR. Of 250,000 to 350,000 clones listed, 88% are singletons. This TCR was recovered from a woman in her twenties or thirties with COVID-19, enrolled during active disease. This chain links TRBV28 with TRBJ1-1; D gene ambiguous. Sequencing was done on a sample of peripheral blood. The CDR3 spells CASSLRVTEAFF. The CDR3 bases are TGTGCCAGCAGTTTGAGGGTCACTGAAGCTTTCTTT.